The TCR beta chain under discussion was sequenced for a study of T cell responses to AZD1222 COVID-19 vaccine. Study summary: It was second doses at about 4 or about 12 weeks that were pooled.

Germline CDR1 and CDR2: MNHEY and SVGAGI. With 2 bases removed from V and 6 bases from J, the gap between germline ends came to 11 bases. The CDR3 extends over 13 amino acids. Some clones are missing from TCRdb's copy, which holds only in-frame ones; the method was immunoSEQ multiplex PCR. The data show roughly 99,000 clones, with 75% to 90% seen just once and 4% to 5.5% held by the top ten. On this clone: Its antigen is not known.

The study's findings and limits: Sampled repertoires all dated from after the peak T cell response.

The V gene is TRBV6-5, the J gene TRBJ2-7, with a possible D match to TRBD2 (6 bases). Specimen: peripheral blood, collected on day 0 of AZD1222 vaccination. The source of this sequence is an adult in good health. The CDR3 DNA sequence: TGTGCCAGCAGTTACCGGGAGCTAGCCGAGCAGTACTTC. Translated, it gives CASSYRELAEQYF.